This TCR beta chain stems from a study of blood T cell repertoires in COVID-19. Study-wide background: The cDNA or gDNA used as material had been derived from T cells, B-cell-depleted T cells, or PBMCs.

Sequencing was performed with immunoSEQ multiplex PCR; in TCRdb, only in-frame clones are kept and a portion is missing. The sample holds 300,000 or so clones; 88% are singletons and the top ten take under 8%. Unmatched junction bases numbered 3, after V lost 8 bases and J lost 0 bases. The CDR3 covers 13 residues. The chain couples TRBV12-3 or TRBV12-4 to TRBJ1-2; 7 bases agree with TRBD1. Sequenced sample: peripheral blood. This clonotype was obtained from a woman aged 25 to 39 who had recovered from COVID-19. The CDR3 DNA is TGTGCCAGCGAGGGACAGACTAACTATGGCTACACCTTC. Protein product: CASEGQTNYGYTF.